This T cell receptor (beta chain) came from a study of beta chain features in type 1 diabetes. Expressed TCRB transcripts were sequenced, since all the RNA that had been isolated was reverse transcribed. TCRdb keeps only in-frame clones here, not all; method: immunoSEQ multiplex PCR. Of about 900,000 clones listed, under 20% are singletons. The CDR3 contains 15 residues. V gave up 5 bases and J gave up 5 bases; unmatched junction bases: 7. CDR1 and CDR2 from the germline V gene are MNHEY and SMNVEV (reference sequence). A word on this clone: Its antigen is as yet unknown. Other DNA variants within this sample encode the same CDR3.

One heparinised draw of blood, averaging around 120 mL, came from each donor. Study-level points and caveats: Fewer insertions but more deletions were seen at VDJ junctions in type 1 diabetes patients. Shortening that was moderate but significant affected the TCRB CDR3s of Type 1 diabetes patients in all four CD4+ subsets.

Sequencing input: naive CD4+ T cells from blood. The clonotype comes from a woman aged 18-29 years in good health. The chain couples TRBV27 to TRBJ2-2, with 8 bases identical to TRBD2. The CDR3 reads CASSPRTSRTGELFF. CDR3 nucleotides: TGTGCCAGCAGTCCTAGGACTAGCCGGACCGGGGAGCTGTTTTTT.